This T cell receptor beta chain was recovered during a study of T cells in Graves' hyperthyroidism and ophthalmopathy. Notes on the study in general: Within blood appeared most thyroid clonotypes that had expanded above 0.001.

Comments on this clonotype: Its specificity is unknown.

Authors of the study amplified TCR beta CDR3 regions from RNA transcripts. Researchers ran a first-round RT-PCR on the TCR CDR3 using the HTBI primer set. TCRdb passed the multiplex PCR reads through MiXCR, listing each CDR3 protein once. The table lists about 610,000 distinct CDR3 sequences, roughly 15% of them singletons. The V end lost 5 bases, the J end lost 7 bases, and 15 bases lay between the germline ends. The CDR3 has 13 residues. A NOSPECS grade of at least 4, a Clinical Activity Score of at least 3 and duration under 3 months were recorded in ophthalmopathy patients. Clinical symptoms, serum thyroxine and TRAb, thyroid ultrasound and orbital computed tomography together formed the diagnostic basis.

This chain uses TRBV12-3 or TRBV12-4 with TRBJ2-7; D gene uncertain. The material sequenced was blood. This receptor was taken from a woman aged 40-49 years with Graves' ophthalmopathy. The CDR3 sequence is CASSPGEAWEQYF. Written as DNA, the CDR3 is TGTGCCAGCAGTCCGGGCGAGGCTTGGGAGCAGTACTTC.